This is a list of T cell receptor beta chains from one sample in a study of blood T cell repertoires in COVID-19. TCRdb's table, derived via immunoSEQ multiplex PCR, lists solely in-frame clones and lacks some. The repertoire holds 25,000 to 35,000 clones, more than 75% seen once, with around 8.2% in the top ten. Sample: peripheral blood. The source is a man between 65 and 85 years old with active or convalescent COVID-19. The CDR3 runs from the conserved cysteine through the conserved F or W. D genes are given only for firm matches. The size of a clone is reported for some rows only, either as once, few or many, or as a class for expanded clones.

j_call v_call clone_size d_call cdr3_aa cdr3_nt
TRBJ1-5 TRBV7-8 - TRBD1 CASSVRTGQNQPQHF TGTGCCAGCAGCGTAAGGACAGGACAAAATCAGCCCCAGCATTTT
TRBJ2-1 TRBV6-5 - - CASSTRLGDEQFF TGTGCCAGCAGTACCAGACTCGGGGATGAGCAGTTCTTC
TRBJ2-7 TRBV7-2 - TRBD1 CASSLIGDSSYEQYF TGTGCCAGCAGCTTGATAGGGGACAGCTCCTACGAGCAGTACTTC
TRBJ2-2 TRBV30 - - CAWSGVNTGELFF TGTGCCTGGAGCGGGGTTAACACCGGGGAGCTGTTTTTT
TRBJ1-2 TRBV6-5 few TRBD1 CASTGGRGQVGYTF TGTGCCAGCACCGGGGGCAGGGGGCAGGTTGGCTACACCTTC
TRBJ1-3 TRBV6-6 - - CASSSPQGGNTIYF TGTGCCAGCAGTTCCCCCCAGGGGGGAAACACCATATATTTT
TRBJ1-2 TRBV6-6 - - CASSRRGDQLSLNYGYTF TGTGCCAGCAGTCGTCGGGGGGACCAACTTTCTCTTAACTATGGCTACACCTTC
TRBJ2-3 TRBV5-1 - TRBD2 CASSTGLAGLGTDTQYF TGCGCCAGCAGCACGGGACTAGCGGGGCTTGGCACAGATACGCAGTATTTT
TRBJ2-3 TRBV7-3 once - CASSTTTSTDTQYF TGTGCCAGCAGCACGACTACAAGCACAGATACGCAGTATTTT
TRBJ1-1 TRBV11-2 - - CATRGDGNTEAFF TGTGCCACCCGGGGGGACGGCAACACTGAAGCTTTCTTT
TRBJ2-2 TRBV7-7 once - CASSVKGVTGELFF TGTGCCAGCAGCGTCAAGGGGGTCACCGGGGAGCTGTTTTTT
TRBJ1-1 TRBV5-1 - - CASSLANGPNTEAFF TGCGCCAGCAGCTTGGCCAACGGTCCGAACACTGAAGCTTTCTTT
TRBJ2-3 TRBV3-1/TRBV3-2 - - CASSQERALGGDTQYF TGTGCCAGCAGCCAAGAGCGGGCACTAGGAGGAGATACGCAGTATTTT
TRBJ1-2 TRBV2 - TRBD1 CASSVGTGWNGYTF TGTGCCAGCAGTGTAGGGACAGGGTGGAATGGCTACACCTTC
TRBJ1-4 TRBV18 - TRBD1 CASSPDRTNEKLFF TGTGCCAGCTCACCGGACAGGACTAATGAAAAACTGTTTTTT
TRBJ2-3 TRBV3-1/TRBV3-2 - - CASSSRTTSISTDTQYF TGTGCCAGCAGCAGCCGGACAACGAGTATTAGCACAGATACGCAGTATTTT
TRBJ1-4 TRBV5-1 - - CASTPGELNEKLFF TGCGCCAGCACCCCCGGGGAGCTTAATGAAAAACTGTTTTTT
TRBJ1-2 TRBV19 - - CASSTQVPLGNYGYTF TGTGCCAGTAGTACCCAGGTACCCCTCGGCAACTATGGCTACACCTTC
TRBJ2-3 TRBV7-2 - TRBD2 CASSLGSSGRALDTQYF TGTGCCAGCAGCTTAGGTTCGAGCGGGAGGGCTTTAGATACGCAGTATTTT
TRBJ2-6 TRBV19 - - CASSPYSGANVLTF TGTGCCAGTAGTCCGTACTCTGGGGCCAACGTCCTGACTTTC
TRBJ2-3 TRBV5-1 - - CASSLVNNPTDTQYF TGCGCCAGCAGCTTGGTAAATAATCCCACAGATACGCAGTATTTT
TRBJ2-3 TRBV30 - TRBD2 CAWSSGTTTRTDTQYF TGTGCCTGGAGTAGCGGGACGACTACTCGCACAGATACGCAGTATTTT
TRBJ1-1 TRBV12-3/TRBV12-4 - - CASRKREVTEAFF TGTGCCAGCAGGAAGAGGGAGGTCACTGAAGCTTTCTTT
TRBJ1-4 TRBV7-7 - - CASSQGGGNEKLFF TGTGCCAGCAGCCAAGGCGGCGGGAATGAAAAACTGTTTTTT
TRBJ2-1 TRBV6-5 - TRBD2 CATKGLAGRAEQFF TGTGCCACGAAAGGACTAGCGGGACGGGCGGAGCAGTTCTTC
TRBJ1-3 TRBV9 - - CASSALDRPLGGNTIYF TGTGCCAGCAGCGCCCTAGACAGGCCCCTGGGAGGAAACACCATATATTTT
TRBJ2-5 TRBV7-2 - - CASSQGRTRSQETQYF TGTGCCAGCAGCCAGGGTAGGACCCGGTCCCAAGAGACCCAGTACTTC
TRBJ1-1 TRBV11-2 - - CASSTGFGEAFF TGTGCCAGCAGCACAGGGTTTGGGGAAGCTTTCTTT
TRBJ2-2 TRBV15 - - CATSRDHSAELFF TGTGCCACCAGCAGAGATCATAGCGCGGAGCTGTTTTTT
TRBJ2-5 TRBV10-1 - TRBD1 CASSAGQGETQYF TGCGCCAGCAGCGCGGGACAGGGGGAGACCCAGTACTTC
TRBJ1-4 TRBV4-2 - TRBD1 CASSVDRGLSEKLFF TGTGCCAGCAGCGTTGACAGGGGGCTTTCGGAAAAACTGTTTTTT
TRBJ2-7 TRBV18 - - CASSPTGQSYEQYF TGTGCCAGCTCACCCACTGGACAGTCCTACGAGCAGTACTTC
TRBJ1-6 TRBV19 - - CASRPSGSMNSPLHF TGTGCCAGCCGCCCCAGTGGTTCCATGAATTCACCCCTCCACTTT
TRBJ2-1 TRBV24-1 - TRBD2 CATSDGSGVEYNEQFF TGTGCCACCAGTGACGGTAGCGGGGTCGAATACAATGAGCAGTTCTTC
TRBJ1-1 TRBV4-3 - - CASSQARGAEAFF TGCGCCAGCAGCCAAGCTCGGGGGGCTGAAGCTTTCTTT
TRBJ2-1 TRBV11-3 - TRBD2 CASSSGGRLDNEQFF TGTGCCAGCAGCTCGGGGGGGCGCCTGGACAATGAGCAGTTCTTC
TRBJ2-3 TRBV14 - TRBD1 CASSRPHRGLPTDTQYF TGTGCCAGCAGCCGACCTCACAGGGGGCTCCCCACAGATACGCAGTATTTT
TRBJ1-1 TRBV6-5 - TRBD1 CASNLGQTNTEAFF TGTGCCAGCAACTTGGGACAGACCAACACTGAAGCTTTCTTT
TRBJ1-1 TRBV7-9 - - CASSLRGSEAFF TGTGCCAGCAGCTTAAGGGGATCCGAAGCTTTCTTT
TRBJ2-7 TRBV19 - - CASSNASRGDYEQYF TGTGCCAGTAGTAATGCCTCCAGGGGGGACTACGAGCAGTACTTC
TRBJ2-2 TRBV2 - - CASISGLGGELFF TGTGCCAGCATCTCAGGGTTGGGCGGGGAGCTGTTTTTT
TRBJ2-1 TRBV6-5 - - CASSGGNEQFF TGTGCCAGCAGCGGGGGTAATGAGCAGTTCTTC
TRBJ2-5 TRBV5-4 - - CASSLGGHEETQYF TGTGCCAGCAGCTTGGGGGGCCATGAAGAGACCCAGTACTTC
TRBJ1-6 TRBV7-9 - - CASSFLNSPLHF TGTGCCAGCAGCTTCCTAAATTCACCCCTCCACTTT
TRBJ1-6 TRBV2 - - CASSERQLGVSPLHF TGTGCCAGCAGTGAGAGGCAGCTTGGAGTTTCACCCCTCCACTTT
TRBJ1-1 TRBV11-2 - - CASSMDRNTEAFF TGTGCCAGCAGCATGGACAGGAACACTGAAGCTTTCTTT